This T cell receptor (beta chain) originates from a study of blood T cells in healthy people across ages. Ten or more counts support this clonotype. Approximately 9 milliliters of peripheral blood were drawn from each donor into EDTA-treated tubes. PCR was performed a second time for 7 to 11 cycles using a sample-barcoded 5' primer and a J-beta primer mix. TCRdb re-analysed the 5' RACE reads in MiXCR, keeping a single row per CDR3 protein. The sample yields hundreds of thousands of distinct CDR3 sequences, more than 45% seen once. The receptor was derived from a woman older than 75 in good health. Sequencing was carried out using blood.

CDR3 residues: CASSFLAVTPDTQYF. The CDR3 nucleotides read TGTGCCAGCAGCTTCCTAGCGGTCACCCCAGATACGCAGTATTTT. The rearrangement uses TRBV11-2 and TRBJ2-3; the match to TRBD2 covers 7 bases. This CDR3 comprises 15 residues. From germline, CDR1 is SGHAT and CDR2 FQNNGV. Trimming removed 3 bases from V and 4 bases from J; junction bases left unmatched: 7.